This T cell receptor beta chain came from a study of T cells after yellow fever vaccination. Study results and caveats: Reappearance after the booster was observed for most primary-vaccination clones (about 95% CD4, around 90% CD8).

A process of 5'RACE template switching, which added a universal primer site and UMIs, was used to make TCR cDNA. TCRdb itself ran the 5' RACE reads through MiXCR, one entry per CDR3 protein. Of a few hundred thousand distinct CDR3 sequences listed, roughly a sixth are singletons. CDR1 MNHEY and CDR2 SMNVEV come from the germline V gene (reference sequence). V was shortened by 5 bases and J by 7 bases, with 17 bases between the two germline ends. The CDR3 is 15 residues long. A word on this clonotype: The antigen is unknown.

The TCR was taken from a man aged 18 to 29 who received the YFV17D yellow fever vaccine. The starting material was PBMCs, obtained 4 to 5 days after the first yellow fever vaccination. The chain employs TRBV27 and TRBJ1-4; unclear D gene. Written as DNA, the CDR3 is TGTGCCAGCAGTCCATGGGCCACCCGTGGTGAAAAACTGTTTTTT. Translated: CASSPWATRGEKLFF.